A single sample gave rise to the 27 T cell receptor beta chains below, sequenced in a study of a mutant IDH1 vaccine in newly diagnosed glioma. Their cognate antigens are unknown. Time point given: week 23, last vaccination. Doses consisted of 300 ug of mutant IDH1 20-mer peptide each, paired with topical imiquimod. Produced via immunoSEQ multiplex PCR; TCRdb's table is partial and in-frame only. The table includes about 81,000 clones, approximately 85% detected once. The material sequenced was PBMCs, taken from a glioma patient whose treatment included an IDH1 peptide vaccine. Receptors originate from a man aged 30 to 39 with glioma. Some clones in this sample may be carry-over from other donors' samples.

The genes are TRBV9 and TRBJ1-3; D gene unclear. The CDR3 extends over 16 amino acids. The germline V and J ends were trimmed by 4 bases and 0 bases, with 14 bases remaining between them. Germline CDR1 and CDR2: SGDLS and YYNGEE. In DNA form, the CDR3 reads TGTGCCAGCAGCCCCCACTTGGGAGGCTCTGGAAACACCATATATTTT. It translates to CASSPHLGGSGNTIYF.

The CDR3 DNA reads as TGTGCCTGGGACAGGGGAAGGAACACTGAAGCTTTCTTT. This encodes CAWDRGRNTEAFF. The chain combines TRBV30 with TRBJ1-1; 8 bases fit TRBD1. The CDR3 is 13 residues long. Germline trimming cut 5 bases from V and 1 base from J; bases unmatched to any gene: 3. The germline CDR1 and CDR2 sequences are GTSNPN and SVGIG (reference sequence).

This rearrangement joins TRBV6-5 to TRBJ1-5, with D tentatively TRBD1 (5 bases). V was shortened by 5 bases and J by 3 bases, with 11 bases between the two germline ends. Germline V gene data show CDR1 as MNHEY and CDR2 as SVGAGI. The CDR3 covers 14 residues. The chain's CDR3 is CASSRDGYNQPQHF. The CDR3 DNA is TGTGCCAGCAGTAGGGACGGTTACAATCAGCCCCAGCATTTT.

This clone was counted a few times. V usage is TRBV28 and J usage is TRBJ1-2, with 7 bases aligning to TRBD1. The CDR3 runs to 13 residues. Per the germline V gene, CDR1 is MDHEN and CDR2 is SYDVKM. The ends lost 5 bases at V and 3 bases at J; junction bases unmatched: 3. In nucleotides, the CDR3 is TGTGCCAGCAGTCCTACAGGGGACTATGGCTACACCTTC. Its protein product is CASSPTGDYGYTF.

The chain combines TRBV9 with TRBJ2-3; TRBD2 might be the D (5 bases). CDR3 size: 13 residues. Trimming pared 6 bases from V and 4 bases from J, leaving 12 bases between. Germline lookup yields CDR1 SGDLS and CDR2 YYNGEE. In nucleotides, the CDR3 is TGTGCCAGCACCTCCCCGAGGGCAGATACGCAGTATTTT. This encodes CASTSPRADTQYF.

The chain joins TRBV7-9 to TRBJ2-7, with TRBD2 matching 8 bases. The junction had 7 bases not matched to a gene; V was cut back by 6 bases and J by 0 bases. The CDR3 runs to 15 residues. Per germline, CDR1 SEHNR and CDR2 FQNEAQ (reference sequence). The CDR3 DNA reads as TGTGCCAGCAGGGTGAGCGGGAGCCCCTCCTACGAGCAGTACTTC. Protein product: CASRVSGSPSYEQYF.

The J gene is TRBJ2-4, the V gene TRBV29-1; 8 bases match TRBD2. CDR3 length equals 16 residues. The ends lost 0 bases at V and 1 base at J; junction bases unmatched: 5. Germline CDR1 is SQVTM and CDR2 is ANQGSEA. CDR3 in DNA: TGCAGCGTTGAAGAAGGGGTAGCGGGGGCCAAAAACATTCAGTACTTC. Amino acids: CSVEEGVAGAKNIQYF.

The chain has TRBV5-5 and TRBJ2-2; D is ambiguous. Germline V CDR1 and CDR2: SGHKS, YYEKEE (reference sequence). The CDR3 spans 14 residues. The V end lost 4 bases, the J end lost 5 bases, and 12 bases lay between the germline ends. This chain's CDR3 is CASSQDSRTGELFF. Written as DNA, the CDR3 is TGTGCCAGCAGCCAAGATTCTCGAACCGGGGAGCTGTTTTTT.

The chain has TRBV10-3 and TRBJ1-1; 8 positions match TRBD1. This CDR3 has 15 amino acids. Germline V gene lookup returns CDR1 ENHRY and CDR2 SYGVKD. The V and J ends lost 6 bases and 2 bases, in that order; junction bases with no gene match: 8. The CDR3 sequence is CAISSWTGRNTEAFF. The DNA of the CDR3 is TGTGCCATCAGCTCATGGACAGGGAGAAACACTGAAGCTTTCTTT.

The gene calls are TRBV6-5 and TRBJ2-1, with 9 positions matching TRBD2. V dropped 5 bases and J dropped 3; count of bases not matched to a gene: 5. CDR1 is MNHEY and CDR2 is SVGAGI in the germline V gene. The CDR3 is made up of 15 amino acids. The CDR3 nucleotides read TGTGCCAGCAGTAGGAGCGGGAGGAGCTACAATGAGCAGTTCTTC. It specifies CASSRSGRSYNEQFF.

This chain uses TRBV19 with TRBJ2-2; D call uncertain. The V gene lost 4 bases and the J gene lost 1 base, with 10 bases spanning the gap. The germline V gene has CDR1 LNHDA and CDR2 SQIVND (reference sequence). This CDR3 comprises 15 residues. CDR3 DNA sequence: TGTGCCAGTAGTAGGCCGCGCCTGAACACCGGGGAGCTGTTTTTT. Amino acid sequence: CASSRPRLNTGELFF.

The genes are TRBV6-1 and TRBJ2-7; the D gene could be TRBD1 or TRBD2 (6 bases each). The V gene's germline CDR1 is MNHNS and CDR2 SASEGT. This CDR3 has 15 residues. The V gene lost 6 bases and the J gene lost 0 bases, with 15 bases spanning the gap. CDR3 sequence reads: CASSRRGQPSYEQYF. The CDR3 bases are TGTGCCAGCAGCCGGCGGGGACAACCCTCCTACGAGCAGTACTTC.

The J gene is TRBJ1-4, the V gene TRBV6-1; 11 bases map to TRBD1. Trimming at V came to 4 bases and at J to 7 bases, leaving 2 bases not matched to a gene. CDR1 and CDR2 from the germline V gene are MNHNS and SASEGT. This CDR3 is 14 amino acids long. The CDR3 DNA is TGTGCCAGCAGTGCCGGGACAGGGGGTGAAAAACTGTTTTTT. Amino acid sequence: CASSAGTGGEKLFF.

This rearrangement joins TRBV18 to TRBJ2-1; TRBD1 matches at 7 bases. With 2 bases clipped from V and 4 bases from J, the junction kept 5 bases outside the gene matches. Germline V gene lookup returns CDR1 KGHSH and CDR2 LQKENI. The CDR3 is made up of 15 amino acids. This CDR3 is CASSPVGQPYNEQFF. The CDR3 DNA reads as TGTGCCAGCTCACCAGTGGGACAGCCATACAATGAGCAGTTCTTC.

The CDR3 protein is CASSGGAGKKQYF. The CDR3 DNA reads as TGTGCCAGCAGCGGCGGGGCCGGCAAGAAGCAGTACTTC. The chain joins TRBV7-9 to TRBJ2-7, with D perhaps TRBD2 (6 bases). The V end was cut by 5 bases, the J end by 8 bases, with 16 bases between. The CDR3 has 13 amino acids. Germline CDR1 SEHNR, CDR2 FQNEAQ (reference sequence).

This clone has a single count. The V gene is TRBV7-8, the J gene TRBJ1-1, with D perhaps matching TRBD1 (5 bases). Deletions cut 7 bases from V and 1 base from J, with 22 bases between. This CDR3 has 17 amino acids. Looked up from germline, CDR1 is SGHVS and CDR2 is FQNEAQ. CDR3 region: CASTQSSRVIRNTEAFF. CDR3 bases: TGTGCCAGCACCCAAAGTAGCAGGGTAATTCGGAACACTGAAGCTTTCTTT.

V usage is TRBV2 and J usage is TRBJ1-2; D might be TRBD1 (5 bases). The CDR3 spans 14 residues. The V end was cut by 7 bases, the J end by 3 bases, with 15 bases between. Germline V gene sequence: CDR1 SNHLY, CDR2 FYNNEI. In DNA form, the CDR3 reads TGTGCCAGCACTTTCAGGGCGGGGGACTATGGCTACACCTTC. Translation: CASTFRAGDYGYTF.

V usage is TRBV19 and J usage is TRBJ2-3; D is perhaps TRBD1 (5 bases). V was pared by 1 base and J by 2 bases, with 10 bases between. This CDR3 has 15 residues. Germline values: CDR1 LNHDA, CDR2 SQIVND (reference sequence). Here the CDR3 DNA reads TGTGCCAGTAGTATAGGGGTAGGGGTCACAGATACGCAGTATTTT. Translation gives CASSIGVGVTDTQYF.

This chain joins TRBV5-5 and TRBJ1-4; D is ambiguous. Trimming took 4 bases from V and 6 from J, leaving 16 bases between them. Per the germline V gene, CDR1 is SGHKS and CDR2 is YYEKEE (reference sequence). The CDR3 length is 15 residues. The CDR3 protein is CASSPNRRRDEKLFF. The CDR3 nucleotides read TGTGCCAGCAGCCCCAACCGAAGGCGGGATGAAAAACTGTTTTTT.

The rearrangement joins TRBV9 to TRBJ2-3; no definite D call. Germline V lookup: CDR1 SGDLS, CDR2 YYNGEE. The ends were cut back, 0 bases at V and 0 bases at J, with 11 bases in the middle. There are 16 residues in the CDR3. Written as DNA, the CDR3 is TGTGCCAGCAGCGTAGCCCCGCGAATAAGCACAGATACGCAGTATTTT. This encodes CASSVAPRISTDTQYF.

The chain recombines TRBV28 with TRBJ1-2; D is uncertain. The V gene lost 3 bases and the J gene lost 2 bases, with 10 bases spanning the gap. This CDR3 is built from 14 residues. Germline loops: CDR1 MDHEN, CDR2 SYDVKM. This CDR3 is CASSLGLTNYGYTF. CDR3 coding DNA: TGTGCCAGCAGTTTGGGCCTCACCAACTATGGCTACACCTTC.

This clone was recorded once. This chain uses TRBV5-4 with TRBJ2-3, with 13 positions matching TRBD2. The CDR3 covers 16 residues. V gave up 3 bases and J gave up 4 bases; unmatched junction bases: 5. Germline values: CDR1 SGHNT, CDR2 YYREEE (reference sequence). In nucleotides, the CDR3 is TGTGCCAGCAGCTCCAGACTAGCGGGGGGTCCAGATACGCAGTATTTT. Its translation is CASSSRLAGGPDTQYF.

The rearrangement links TRBV30 to TRBJ1-1; 8 nucleotides agree with TRBD1. V shed 2 bases, J shed 4 bases, and the junction held 9 bases outside the gene matches. CDR3 length: 15 residues. CDR1 and CDR2 from the germline V gene are GTSNPN and SVGIG (reference sequence). The CDR3 region is CAWSTSTGGITEAFF. DNA for the CDR3: TGTGCCTGGAGTACATCCACAGGGGGGATCACTGAAGCTTTCTTT.

This rearrangement joins TRBV5-1 to TRBJ2-7; 7 bases match TRBD2. V lost 4 bases, J lost 6 bases, and 7 bases stayed unmatched. CDR3 size: 13 residues. Germline values: CDR1 SGHRS, CDR2 YFSETQ. CDR3 amino acids: CASSPGGPGEQYF. For the CDR3, the DNA is TGCGCCAGCAGCCCGGGGGGTCCGGGCGAGCAGTACTTC.

The chain links TRBV28 to TRBJ2-7; D unresolved. Germline V gene data show CDR1 as MDHEN and CDR2 as SYDVKM. This CDR3 has 15 residues. Trimming took 10 bases from V and 6 from J, leaving 25 bases between them. In DNA form, the CDR3 reads TGTGCCACGAAAAAAGCTCCCGACCATCGGGTCGAGCAGTACTTC. Its translation is CATKKAPDHRVEQYF. Full variable domain (outside the CDR3, taken from reference TRBV28 and TRBJ2-7): DVKVTQSSRYLVKRTGEKVFLECVQDMDHENMFWYRQDPGLGLRLIYFSYDVKMKEKGDIPEGYSVSREKKERFSLILESASTNQTSMYLCATKKAPDHRVEQYFGPGTRLTVT.

Regarding this clone: Other DNA sequences of this sample code for an identical CDR3. This chain connects TRBV4-2 to TRBJ2-1, with D possibly matching TRBD2 (5 bases). In germline, CDR1 is LGHNA, CDR2 YNFKEQ. Trimming pared 1 base from V and 4 bases from J, leaving 8 bases between. The CDR3 runs 14 residues. Here the CDR3 reads CASSQGGLYNEQFF. DNA of the CDR3: TGTGCCAGCAGCCAAGGCGGACTTTACAATGAGCAGTTCTTC.

V and J are TRBV28 and TRBJ1-1; TRBD1 is a possible D gene (5 bases). Trimming cost V 6 bases and J 3 bases, with 14 bases left between them. This CDR3 region has 14 residues. Germline V gene data show CDR1 as MDHEN and CDR2 as SYDVKM. CDR3 residues: CASSRFGGDTEAFF. The CDR3, as DNA: TGTGCCAGCAGCCGGTTCGGGGGAGACACTGAAGCTTTCTTT.